One sample yielded the 31 T cell receptor beta chains listed below, sequenced in a study of early T cells in non-severe SARS-CoV-2 infection. TCRdb reprocessed the 5' RACE reads with MiXCR, giving one entry per CDR3 protein. Altogether tens of thousands of distinct CDR3 sequences are present, over 9% being singletons, with the ten largest covering more than 15%. Sequencing used whole blood. The receptors shown here come from an adult who was a healthcare worker with PCR-confirmed SARS-CoV-2 infection or an uninfected control (not recorded which).

By its share, this clonotype is medium-sized. This chain links TRBV20-1 with TRBJ1-5; 9 nucleotides match TRBD1. Germline loops: CDR1 DFQATT, CDR2 SNEGSKA (reference sequence). The V gene end was trimmed by 1 base and the J gene end by 1 base; junction bases not matched to a gene: 8. The length of the CDR3 is 17 residues. CDR3: CSARGGQGTWSNQPQHF. The CDR3 DNA follows: TGCAGTGCTAGAGGGGGACAGGGAACTTGGAGCAATCAGCCCCAGCATTTT.

This clonotype came up a few times. The V and J genes are TRBV18 and TRBJ2-1; D is possibly TRBD1 or TRBD2 (5 bases each). Germline values: CDR1 KGHSH, CDR2 LQKENI. The V and J ends lost 4 bases and 5 bases respectively, with 21 bases between them. The CDR3 totals 17 residues. The CDR3 DNA is TGTGCCAGCTCACACGGGGCACCGGCTACGATTGACAATGAGCAGTTCTTC. Encoded protein: CASSHGAPATIDNEQFF.

The genes are TRBV7-8 and TRBJ2-3; D remains ambiguous. Trimming took off 5 bases at V and 1 base at J, with 7 bases between the two ends. This CDR3 is built from 13 residues. The germline gives CDR1 SGHVS, CDR2 FQNEAQ. For the CDR3, the DNA is TGTGCCAGCAGCCGAATTCGCACAGATACGCAGTATTTT. This encodes CASSRIRTDTQYF.

This clonotype has at least ten counts. The chain recombines TRBV14 with TRBJ2-3; D is possibly TRBD2 (5 bases). There are 13 residues in the CDR3. The V and J ends lost 4 bases and 5 bases respectively, with 10 bases between them. CDR1 SGHDN and CDR2 FVKESK come from the germline V gene. The CDR3 is CASSRLAGDTQYF. The CDR3 coding sequence is TGTGCCAGCAGCCGGCTCGCGGGAGATACGCAGTATTTT.

This clonotype was seen more than once but under ten times. The CDR3: CSARAPLAGHLYEQYF. As DNA, the CDR3 is TGCAGTGCTAGGGCCCCTCTGGCCGGACACCTCTACGAGCAGTACTTC. The gene calls are TRBV20-1 and TRBJ2-7, with D possibly matching TRBD1 (5 bases). Trimming took off 3 bases at V and 3 bases at J, with 21 bases between the two ends. CDR1 is DFQATT, CDR2 SNEGSKA, per germline (reference sequence). CDR3 length equals 16 residues.

There are a few counts of this clonotype. This chain uses TRBV7-2 with TRBJ2-3; D is uncertain. Trimming stripped 5 bases from V and 6 bases from J, with 6 bases between. The CDR3 is made up of 11 amino acids. Germline V gives CDR1 SGHTA, CDR2 FQGNSA. The CDR3 DNA follows: TGTGCCAGCAGCGCCGCGGATACGCAGTATTTT. Translated: CASSAADTQYF.

This clonotype came up a few times. The CDR3 loop reads CASSLRESYEQYF. The CDR3 DNA is TGTGCCAGCAGCTTGCGCGAATCCTACGAGCAGTACTTC. The chain is built from TRBV7-9 and TRBJ2-7, with D unclear. Trimming pared 3 bases from V and 1 base from J, leaving 7 bases between. From germline, CDR1 is SEHNR and CDR2 FQNEAQ (reference sequence). The CDR3 runs to 13 residues.

This clonotype was seen more than once but under ten times. The chain uses TRBV29-1 and TRBJ2-1; 11 bases align to TRBD2. The CDR3 is 14 residues long. CDR1 SQVTM and CDR2 ANQGSEA come from the germline V gene. After removal of 4 bases from V and 9 bases from J, the junction contained 8 bases not matched to a gene. CDR3 coding DNA: TGCAGCGTTGCCCTAGCGGGAGGAAGGAGTGAGCAGTTCTTC. Residues: CSVALAGGRSEQFF.

The table lists this clonotype with a few counts. V gene TRBV6-5 combines with J gene TRBJ2-7; D is possibly TRBD1 (6 bases). This CDR3 is 15 amino acids long. Per germline, CDR1 MNHEY and CDR2 SVGAGI. The germline V and J ends were trimmed by 0 bases and 2 bases, with 11 bases remaining between them. The CDR3 reads CASSYSGGVPYEQYF. DNA of the CDR3: TGTGCCAGCAGTTACTCAGGGGGTGTTCCCTACGAGCAGTACTTC.

The rearrangement joins TRBV5-1 to TRBJ2-1, with a weak D call TRBD1 (5 bases). Per germline, CDR1 SGHRS and CDR2 YFSETQ. V shed 0 bases and J shed 7 bases, with 14 bases lying between them. This CDR3 has 15 amino acids. The CDR3 is CASSLALRVGNEQFF. CDR3 in DNA: TGCGCCAGCAGCTTGGCCCTCAGGGTCGGTAATGAGCAGTTCTTC.

This chain uses TRBV5-1 with TRBJ2-7; 9 bases map to TRBD2. Unmatched junction bases numbered 13, after V lost 7 bases and J lost 5 bases. The length of the CDR3 is 15 residues. Germline CDR1 reads SGHRS; CDR2 reads YFSETQ. CDR3 region: CASQIAGVGPDEQYF. The CDR3, as DNA: TGCGCCAGCCAAATAGCGGGAGTGGGCCCGGACGAGCAGTACTTC.

This clonotype came up a few times. This chain joins TRBV7-8 and TRBJ2-7; D unresolved. The CDR3 sequence is 12 residues long. Per germline, CDR1 SGHVS and CDR2 FQNEAQ. Trimming pared 7 bases from V and 4 bases from J, leaving 11 bases between. The CDR3 nucleotides read TGTGCCAGCACCAGCGAACAATACGAGCAGTACTTC. It translates to CASTSEQYEQYF.

The CDR3 DNA follows: TGTGCCAGCAGCTTAAGTCGGAGGGGACAGGGGTATGGCTACACCTTC. This encodes CASSLSRRGQGYGYTF. The rearrangement uses TRBV7-2 and TRBJ1-2, with 10 bases fitting TRBD1. The CDR3 is 16 amino acids. V gave up 2 bases and J gave up 5 bases; unmatched junction bases: 8. Per the germline V gene, CDR1 is SGHTA and CDR2 is FQGNSA.

This clonotype appeared many times. The chain joins TRBV4-1 to TRBJ1-1; weak D call: TRBD1 (5 bases). In germline, CDR1 is MGHRA, CDR2 YSYEKL. The CDR3 totals 15 residues. Trimming shortened V by 2 bases and J by 0 bases, and 10 bases separated the two germline ends. As DNA, the CDR3 is TGCGCCAGCAGCCAAAGGGGAGCAATGAACACTGAAGCTTTCTTT. It codes for CASSQRGAMNTEAFF.

This clonotype has only a few counts. This sequence joins TRBV29-1 and TRBJ2-7, with a weak D call TRBD1 (6 bases). This CDR3 comprises 11 residues. V gave up 7 bases and J gave up 3 bases, with 10 bases separating them. Per germline, CDR1 SQVTM and CDR2 ANQGSEA. The CDR3 is CSALTGYEQYF. The CDR3 coding sequence is TGCAGCGCCCTGACAGGCTACGAGCAGTACTTC.

On this clonotype itself: At one end the junction does not follow the germline gene, possibly because of a read error. CDR3 nucleotide sequence: TGCGCCAGCAGCCAAGGGCCTTACTGGGCCTTT. It translates to CASSQGPYWAF. The rearrangement links TRBV4-1 to TRBJ1-1; no firm D call. This CDR3 contains 11 residues. The germline CDR1 and CDR2 sequences are MGHRA and YSYEKL.

The sample holds many counts of this clonotype. This chain connects TRBV11-2 to TRBJ2-1, with 7 bases identical to TRBD2. The CDR3 has 18 amino acids. J gave up 8 bases and V 7 bases, and 23 bases lay outside the gene matches. CDR1 SGHAT and CDR2 FQNNGV come from the germline V gene. The CDR3 nucleotides read TGTGCCAGCACCCCCCTCGTCTGGGGAGGGAAAAGTAGCGATGAGCAGTTCTTC. This codes for CASTPLVWGGKSSDEQFF. The entire variable domain, with the rest obtained from reference TRBV11-2 and TRBJ2-1, is as follows: EAGVAQSPRYKIIEKRQSVAFWCNPISGHATLYWYQQILGQGPKLLIQFQNNGVVDDSQLPKDRFSAERLKGVDSTLKIQPAKLEDSAVYLCASTPLVWGGKSSDEQFFGPGTRLTVL.

This clonotype turned up a few times. This chain uses TRBV12-3 or TRBV12-4 with TRBJ1-2; D ambiguous. Trimming took 3 bases from V and 4 from J, leaving 12 bases between them. CDR3 length: 14 residues. The CDR3 sequence is CASSLERRSYGYTF. The CDR3 region has the DNA TGTGCCAGCAGTTTGGAAAGGAGAAGCTATGGCTACACCTTC.

The V and J genes are TRBV20-1 and TRBJ1-5; D is perhaps TRBD1 (5 bases). The CDR3 consists of 15 residues. Germline CDR1 reads DFQATT; CDR2 reads SNEGSKA (reference sequence). The germline V and J ends were trimmed by 3 bases and 2 bases, with 14 bases remaining between them. The CDR3 region is CSASSQGSGNQPQHF. CDR3 bases: TGCAGTGCTAGTTCCCAGGGTTCTGGCAATCAGCCCCAGCATTTT.

This clonotype was counted ten times or more. This chain uses TRBV7-2 with TRBJ2-1, with 9 bases identical to TRBD2. J lost 6 bases, V lost 3 bases, and 6 bases had no gene match. Germline V gene lookup returns CDR1 SGHTA and CDR2 FQGNSA. The length of the CDR3 is 15 residues. This CDR3 is CASSFVTSGANEQFF. The CDR3 DNA is TGTGCCAGCAGCTTCGTGACTAGCGGAGCCAATGAGCAGTTCTTC.

This clonotype was seen ten or more times. J is TRBJ2-1 and V is TRBV5-1; 8 nucleotides line up with TRBD2. The J segment lost 9 bases and the V segment lost 2 bases, leaving 16 bases of the junction unmatched. The length of the CDR3 is 17 residues. Germline lookup yields CDR1 SGHRS and CDR2 YFSETQ. CDR3 loop: CASSFLLREGPGAEQFF. The CDR3 DNA reads as TGCGCCAGCAGCTTCCTGTTACGGGAGGGCCCCGGTGCTGAGCAGTTCTTC.

This clonotype was counted only a few times. Relative to the germline gene, one junction end is altered; a read error may explain this. This rearrangement joins TRBV5-4 to TRBJ2-7; D might be TRBD2 (5 bases). The CDR3 is 15 amino acids. Germline assignment: CDR1 SGHNT and CDR2 YYREEE (reference sequence). As DNA, the CDR3 is TGTGCCAGCAGGATTTTAGGAGGAGCTAGCTACCAGCAGTACTTC. Protein product: CASRILGGASYQQYF.

This clonotype has a handful of counts. The rearrangement links TRBV5-1 to TRBJ1-6; D unclear. Trimming removed 0 bases from V and 7 bases from J, with 11 bases in between. The CDR3 is made up of 15 amino acids. CDR1 and CDR2 (germline): SGHRS, YFSETQ. The CDR3 region is CASSLDAAENSPLHF. Written as DNA, the CDR3 is TGCGCCAGCAGCTTGGATGCAGCGGAAAATTCACCCCTCCACTTT.

This clonotype was detected only a few times. The chain recombines TRBV12-3 or TRBV12-4 with TRBJ1-2, with 7 positions matching TRBD1. This CDR3 is 14 amino acids long. The V gene end was trimmed by 3 bases and the J gene end by 4 bases; junction bases not matched to a gene: 5. In DNA form, the CDR3 reads TGTGCCAGCAGTTTCGGACAGGAACTCTATGGCTACACCTTC. This gives the protein CASSFGQELYGYTF.

V is TRBV20-1 and J is TRBJ2-4, with TRBD2 identical over 7 bases. CDR1 and CDR2 from the germline V gene are DFQATT and SNEGSKA (reference sequence). This CDR3 is 14 amino acids long. V dropped 5 bases and J dropped 2; count of bases not matched to a gene: 6. CDR3 nucleotide sequence: TGCAGTGCTCTCCCGGGGGGAACCAAAAACATTCAGTACTTC. As protein: CSALPGGTKNIQYF.

This rearrangement joins TRBV28 to TRBJ2-7; 8 nucleotides agree with TRBD2. Germline V CDR1 and CDR2: MDHEN, SYDVKM. Trimming at V came to 5 bases and at J to 3 bases, leaving 9 bases not matched to a gene. The CDR3 is 15 amino acids. The CDR3 is CASSPDGGRNYEQYF. In DNA, the CDR3 is TGTGCCAGCAGTCCCGACGGCGGGAGGAACTACGAGCAGTACTTC.

This clonotype was observed at least ten times. The chain links TRBV5-1 to TRBJ2-3; 8 bases are a match to TRBD1. Germline CDR1 reads SGHRS; CDR2 reads YFSETQ. The CDR3 is made up of 15 amino acids. Trimming took 1 base from V and 3 from J; bases not matched to a gene: 4. The CDR3 sequence: CASSLRQGATDTQYF. The DNA for the CDR3 is TGCGCCAGCAGCTTGAGGCAGGGGGCAACAGATACGCAGTATTTT.

This clonotype came up many times. The chain couples TRBV20-1 to TRBJ2-1; TRBD2 agrees at 14 bases. The J segment lost 1 base and the V segment lost 6 bases, leaving 14 bases of the junction unmatched. In germline, CDR1 is DFQATT, CDR2 SNEGSKA (reference sequence). The CDR3 runs 19 residues. The CDR3 reads CSASIAGLAGDVSYNEQFF. As DNA, the CDR3 is TGCAGTGCCTCCATCGCGGGACTAGCGGGAGATGTATCCTACAATGAGCAGTTCTTC.

The rearrangement joins TRBV6-1 to TRBJ2-7, with D uncertain. Between the trimmed V and J ends, which lost 4 bases and 2 bases, there was a span of 12 bases. CDR3 length equals 14 residues. Germline V gene lookup returns CDR1 MNHNS and CDR2 SASEGT. The DNA for the CDR3 is TGTGCCAGCAGTGCCCTAGGAGTCACCTACGAGCAGTACTTC. Its translation is CASSALGVTYEQYF.

In this sample, this clonotype turned up many times. V usage is TRBV29-1 and J usage is TRBJ1-1; D possibly corresponds to TRBD1 (5 bases). The CDR3 contains 14 residues. The germline V gene encodes CDR1 SQVTM and CDR2 ANQGSEA. V dropped 7 bases and J dropped 7 bases, with 22 bases sitting between them. For the CDR3, the DNA is TGCAGCGCCTCTCACCGAGGGGAGCGTGGTGAAGCTTTCTTT. This codes for CSASHRGERGEAFF.

This clonotype was seen repeatedly, ten times or more. The chain recombines TRBV7-2 with TRBJ2-7; D is unresolved. The germline gives CDR1 SGHTA, CDR2 FQGNSA. V lost 5 bases and J lost 2, with 13 bases in between. CDR3 length: 14 amino acids. CDR3 nucleotide sequence: TGTGCCAGCAGCCCCCTGGTGGGTACCTACGAGCAGTACTTC. Encoded protein: CASSPLVGTYEQYF.